This passage covers 9 T cell receptor beta chains from one sample sequenced in a study of T cells in localized non-small cell lung cancer. Data came from immunoSEQ multiplex PCR; TCRdb stores just in-frame clones and leaves some out. The sample has about 46,000 clones, 81% seen once; the top ten hold approximately 17%. Sequenced material: peripheral blood mononuclear cells, taken before any cancer treatment. The origin of the receptors is a man aged 40 to 69 with stage III lung adenocarcinoma.

The chain carries TRBV28 and TRBJ1-5, with D hard to call. CDR3 length: 15 residues. V lost 5 bases, J lost 7 bases, and 18 bases lay in between. Germline CDR1 is MDHEN and CDR2 is SYDVKM. This chain's CDR3 is CASSDASRAAQPQHF. The DNA of the CDR3 is TGTGCCAGCAGTGATGCCTCGCGGGCCGCCCAGCCCCAGCATTTT.

The gene calls are TRBV4-1 and TRBJ2-1, with D maybe TRBD2 (6 bases). Trimming cost V 1 base and J 4 bases, with 11 bases left between them. The CDR3 contains 15 residues. Looked up from germline, CDR1 is MGHRA and CDR2 is YSYEKL. CDR3 sequence reads: CASSQGEALYNEQFF. CDR3 nucleotide sequence: TGCGCCAGCAGCCAAGGGGAGGCACTTTACAATGAGCAGTTCTTC.

V is TRBV2 and J is TRBJ2-5; D is ambiguous. The V end lost 5 bases, the J end lost 1 base, and 5 bases lay between the germline ends. CDR3 length equals 12 residues. CDR1 SNHLY and CDR2 FYNNEI come from the germline V gene. The CDR3 DNA follows: TGTGCCAGCAGTTACCTCCAAGAGACCCAGTACTTC. Protein sequence: CASSYLQETQYF.

The chain links TRBV27 to TRBJ2-7; D possibly matches TRBD1 or TRBD2 (5 bases each). Trimming left V 1 base short and J 5 bases short, with 9 bases between. This CDR3 has 13 amino acids. CDR1 MNHEY and CDR2 SMNVEV come from the germline V gene (reference sequence). Here the CDR3 reads CASSLFEGNEQYF. For the CDR3, the DNA is TGTGCCAGCAGTTTATTTGAGGGGAACGAGCAGTACTTC.

The chain has TRBV9 and TRBJ2-5; TRBD1 might be the D (5 bases). The CDR3 runs to 15 residues. V was cut by 0 bases and J by 5 bases, with 14 bases left in between. Germline CDR1 SGDLS, CDR2 YYNGEE. The CDR3 DNA sequence: TGTGCCAGCAGCGTAGACGGCAGGGCAGGGGAGACCCAGTACTTC. Protein sequence: CASSVDGRAGETQYF.

This clone was found a few times. The J gene is TRBJ2-3, the V gene TRBV5-1; 7 bases match TRBD1. CDR3 length equals 16 residues. Trimming cost V 4 bases and J 2 bases; bases outside gene matches: 10. The germline V gene encodes CDR1 SGHRS and CDR2 YFSETQ. The CDR3 loop is CASSAGPGQNTDTQYF. The CDR3 DNA is TGCGCCAGCAGCGCTGGTCCGGGACAGAACACAGATACGCAGTATTTT.

This clone was recorded only once. The rearrangement uses TRBV4-1 and TRBJ1-2; the D is unclear. Looked up from germline, CDR1 is MGHRA and CDR2 is YSYEKL. The CDR3 has 16 residues. The V end was cut by 1 base, the J end by 3 bases, with 15 bases between. The CDR3 loop reads CASSQVLDRPDYGYTF. CDR3 DNA: TGCGCCAGCAGCCAAGTTCTGGACCGCCCCGACTATGGCTACACCTTC.

The genes are TRBV6-1 and TRBJ2-7; D not resolved. Trimming took 1 base from V and 3 from J, leaving 10 bases between them. The CDR3 has 14 amino acids. Germline CDR1 reads MNHNS; CDR2 reads SASEGT. This chain's CDR3 is CASSEGPGFYEQYF. The CDR3 coding sequence is TGTGCCAGCAGTGAAGGCCCAGGTTTCTACGAGCAGTACTTC.

This clone showed up just once. The chain carries TRBV30 and TRBJ2-6; D is perhaps TRBD2 (6 bases). The CDR3 has 16 residues. Germline loops: CDR1 GTSNPN, CDR2 SVGIG (reference sequence). The germline V and J ends were trimmed by 2 bases and 2 bases, with 13 bases remaining between them. The CDR3: CAWSQRGSPGANVLTF. The CDR3 DNA is TGTGCCTGGAGTCAACGGGGGTCCCCTGGGGCCAACGTCCTGACTTTC. The full variable domain, completed using reference TRBV30 and TRBJ2-6, is SQTIHQWPATLVQPVGSPLSLECTVEGTSNPNLYWYRQAAGRGLQLLFYSVGIGQISSEVPQNLSASRPQDRQFILSSKKLLLSDSGFYLCAWSQRGSPGANVLTFGAGSRLTVL.